A selection of T cell receptor beta chains follows, all from one sample in a study of T cell responses to AZD1222 COVID-19 vaccine. Profiled with immunoSEQ multiplex PCR; TCRdb holds only in-frame clones, not every one. The data show roughly 180,000 clones, approximately 91% seen once. The sequenced sample was peripheral blood, obtained on day 0 of AZD1222 vaccination. The source is an adult in good health. The CDR3 runs from the conserved cysteine through the conserved F or W. A D gene is named only where the DNA matches it firmly. Size tells how often a clone was seen (once, few, many) or the class of an expanded clone, and some rows leave it out.

j_call d_call clone_size cdr3_length v_call cdr3_aa cdr3_nt
TRBJ1-1 TRBD1 few 14 TRBV30 CAWSTTGAVSEAFF TGTGCCTGGAGTACGACAGGGGCGGTCTCGGAAGCTTTCTTT
TRBJ1-2 TRBD1 - 13 TRBV3-1/TRBV3-2 CASSFGTGDGYTF TGTGCCAGCAGTTTTGGGACAGGGGATGGCTACACCTTC
TRBJ2-3 TRBD2 - 15 TRBV29-1 CSVEDTLALGDTQYF TGCAGCGTTGAAGATACACTAGCGTTAGGAGATACGCAGTATTTT
TRBJ2-3 TRBD2 - 15 TRBV6-1 CASSENGRGPDTQYF TGTGCCAGCAGTGAAAATGGGAGGGGCCCAGATACGCAGTATTTT
TRBJ2-2 - - 16 TRBV10-3 CAISGGTNDFPGELFF TGTGCCATCAGTGGAGGGACGAACGATTTTCCCGGGGAGCTGTTTTTT
TRBJ1-5 - - 17 TRBV28 CASSLNPSRLAGKPQHF TGTGCCAGCAGTTTGAACCCGTCGCGCCTCGCGGGGAAGCCCCAGCATTTT
TRBJ2-7 - - 15 TRBV27 CASSLVGTPVDEQYF TGTGCCAGCAGTTTAGTCGGGACACCGGTCGACGAGCAGTACTTC
TRBJ2-7 TRBD2 - 15 TRBV19 CASSIIGSGRYEQYF TGTGCCAGTAGTATTATAGGTAGCGGGAGATACGAGCAGTACTTC
TRBJ1-1 - - 15 TRBV6-5 CASSYSSGENTEAFF TGTGCCAGCAGTTACTCGAGCGGGGAGAACACTGAAGCTTTCTTT
TRBJ1-3 - - 16 TRBV5-8 CASSFVRSAPGNTIYF TGTGCCAGCAGCTTTGTCAGGTCGGCTCCCGGAAACACCATATATTTT
TRBJ1-1 TRBD1 - 15 TRBV18 CASSLRQGGDTEAFF TGTGCCAGCTCACTACGACAGGGGGGGGACACTGAAGCTTTCTTT
TRBJ1-2 - - 12 TRBV5-1 CASSLQGDGYTF TGCGCCAGCAGCTTACAGGGAGATGGCTACACCTTC
TRBJ2-7 - - 17 TRBV2 CASRTGTPFNSVYEQYF TGTGCCAGCAGGACCGGGACTCCTTTTAACTCCGTCTACGAGCAGTACTTC
TRBJ1-4 TRBD1 few 15 TRBV5-4 CASSPGGQGNEKLFF TGTGCCAGCAGCCCGGGGGGACAGGGGAATGAAAAACTGTTTTTT
TRBJ2-2 - once 12 TRBV30 CAWKVLTGELFF TGTGCCTGGAAGGTATTGACCGGGGAGCTGTTTTTT
TRBJ1-2 - - 14 TRBV4-1 CASSPVGGGYGYTF TGCGCCAGCAGCCCCGTCGGGGGAGGCTATGGCTACACCTTC
TRBJ2-7 - - 14 TRBV28 CASSSNLQSYEQYF TGTGCCAGCAGTTCGAACTTACAGTCCTACGAGCAGTACTTC
TRBJ1-2 TRBD1 - 16 TRBV18 CASSPQGQGARNGYTF TGTGCCAGCTCACCACAAGGACAGGGGGCGAGAAATGGCTACACCTTC
TRBJ2-7 TRBD1 - 17 TRBV28 CASRTERGQGATYEQYF TGTGCCAGCAGGACGGAGAGGGGACAGGGGGCGACCTACGAGCAGTACTTC
TRBJ1-6 - once 14 TRBV19 CASSIDRGNSPLHF TGTGCCAGTAGTATAGACAGGGGAAATTCACCCCTCCACTTT
TRBJ1-2 TRBD1 - 15 TRBV4-3 CASSQEDRGSYGYTF TGCGCCAGCAGCCAAGAAGACAGGGGCTCCTATGGCTACACCTTC
TRBJ2-7 - - 15 TRBV6-2/TRBV6-3 CASSALREGRWEQYF TGTGCCAGCAGTGCCCTCAGGGAAGGACGGTGGGAGCAGTACTTC
TRBJ1-5 - - 14 TRBV19 CASQRGGSNQPQHF TGTGCCAGTCAACGGGGAGGGAGCAATCAGCCCCAGCATTTT
TRBJ1-1 - - 14 TRBV28 CASSSPVMNTEAFF TGTGCCAGCAGTTCACCGGTGATGAACACTGAAGCTTTCTTT
TRBJ2-2 TRBD1 - 17 TRBV4-1 CASSPESRTGETGELFF TGCGCCAGCAGCCCAGAATCTCGGACAGGAGAGACCGGGGAGCTGTTTTTT
TRBJ1-2 TRBD1 - 14 TRBV19 CASSPLDRENGYTF TGTGCCAGTAGTCCTTTGGACAGGGAAAATGGCTACACCTTC
TRBJ2-3 - - 15 TRBV6-5 CASSSSGTSTDTQYF TGTGCCAGCAGCTCATCAGGGACTAGCACAGATACGCAGTATTTT
TRBJ1-1 - - 11 TRBV20-1 CSARDGLEAFF TGCAGTGCTAGAGACGGATTAGAAGCTTTCTTT
TRBJ2-5 - - 12 TRBV6-5 CASRSSSETQYF TGTGCCAGCCGTTCTAGCTCAGAGACCCAGTACTTC
TRBJ1-1 - - 16 TRBV6-2/TRBV6-3 CASSSGVMGGDTEAFF TGTGCCAGCAGTTCAGGGGTAATGGGTGGCGACACTGAAGCTTTCTTT
TRBJ1-5 TRBD1 once 14 TRBV5-1 CASSSGTGGEVQHF TGCGCCAGCAGCTCCGGGACAGGGGGCGAGGTCCAGCATTTT
TRBJ1-5 - - 13 TRBV28 CASAAGIGQPQHF TGTGCCAGTGCGGCGGGGATAGGTCAGCCCCAGCATTTT